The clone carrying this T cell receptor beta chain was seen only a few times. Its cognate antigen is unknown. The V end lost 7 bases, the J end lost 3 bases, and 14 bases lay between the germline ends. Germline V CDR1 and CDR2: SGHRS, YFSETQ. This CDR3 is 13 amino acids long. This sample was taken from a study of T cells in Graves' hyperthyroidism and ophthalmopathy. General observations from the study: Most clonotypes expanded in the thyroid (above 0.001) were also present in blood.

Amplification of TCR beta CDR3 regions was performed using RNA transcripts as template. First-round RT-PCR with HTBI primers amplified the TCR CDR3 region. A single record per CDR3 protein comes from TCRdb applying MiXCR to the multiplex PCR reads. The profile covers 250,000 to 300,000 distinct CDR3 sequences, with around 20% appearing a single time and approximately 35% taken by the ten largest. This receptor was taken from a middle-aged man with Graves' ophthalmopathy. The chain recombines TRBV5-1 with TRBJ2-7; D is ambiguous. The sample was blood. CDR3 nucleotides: TGCGCCAGCCGAGCCTCTCTGGGCTACGAGCAGTACTTC. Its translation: CASRASLGYEQYF. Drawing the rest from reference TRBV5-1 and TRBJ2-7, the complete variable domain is KAGVTQTPRYLIKTRGQQVTLSCSPISGHRSVSWYQQTPGQGLQFLFEYFSETQRNKGNFPGRFSGRQFSNSRSEMNVSTLELGDSALYLCASRASLGYEQYFGPGTRLTVT.